The 9 T cell receptor beta chains given below trace back to one sample, sequenced in a study of T cells expressing NK-cell markers. TCRdb processed the 5' RACE reads again and assigns one entry to each CDR3 protein, with no DNA. The sample totals around 140,000 distinct CDR3 sequences. The sample consisted of blood T cells: a sorted CD56 or NKG2C T cell subset, CD4+ or CD8+ T cells, or bulk PBMC T cells (not recorded which). The receptor set was obtained from a man between 18 and 29 years old in good health.

The gene calls are TRBV2 and TRBJ1-1. The CDR3 is 14 residues long. Germline loops: CDR1 SNHLY, CDR2 FYNNEI. CDR3 sequence reads: CASSFRVEHTEVFF.

The chain combines TRBV12-3 or TRBV12-4 with TRBJ2-3; TCRdb lists TRBD2, though no DNA is available to test this call. The CDR3 loop spans 15 amino acids. The CDR3 spells CASRGELAGKDTQYF.

This rearrangement joins TRBV6-1 to TRBJ2-4; TCRdb designates TRBD1, a call that cannot be tested without DNA. The CDR3 consists of 15 residues. CDR1 MNHNS and CDR2 SASEGT come from the germline V gene. The CDR3 is CASSPGQLAKNIQYF.

V is TRBV11-2 and J is TRBJ2-7; TCRdb's assignment of TRBD1 cannot be checked, as there is no DNA. This CDR3 contains 16 residues. Germline values: CDR1 SGHAT, CDR2 FQNNGV. This CDR3 is CASSLDPGTDIYEQYF.

The rearrangement uses TRBV7-6 and TRBJ2-7. Germline V gene lookup returns CDR1 SGHVS and CDR2 FNYEAQ. The CDR3 spans 11 residues. CDR3 in amino acids: CASSSLYEQYF.

The rearrangement joins TRBV30 to TRBJ2-2. This CDR3 is built from 11 residues. Germline CDR1 reads GTSNPN; CDR2 reads SVGIG (reference sequence). The CDR3 spells CAWSVTGELFF.

V and J are TRBV28 and TRBJ2-5; TCRdb gives TRBD1 as the D gene, but with no DNA this cannot be confirmed. The CDR3 spans 14 residues. Germline lookup yields CDR1 MDHEN and CDR2 SYDVKM. The CDR3 reads CASSLWRGGETQYF.

The chain joins TRBV9 to TRBJ1-2; TCRdb returns TRBD1, unconfirmable since there is no DNA. This CDR3 is built from 14 residues. The germline V gene encodes CDR1 SGDLS and CDR2 YYNGEE. CDR3 protein: CASSGSGTLSFYTF.

The chain uses TRBV11-2 and TRBJ2-1; TCRdb outputs TRBD1, but without DNA this stays unchecked. This CDR3 spans 17 amino acids. Germline V CDR1 and CDR2: SGHAT, FQNNGV. The CDR3 is CASTGPGMDNSYNEQFF.